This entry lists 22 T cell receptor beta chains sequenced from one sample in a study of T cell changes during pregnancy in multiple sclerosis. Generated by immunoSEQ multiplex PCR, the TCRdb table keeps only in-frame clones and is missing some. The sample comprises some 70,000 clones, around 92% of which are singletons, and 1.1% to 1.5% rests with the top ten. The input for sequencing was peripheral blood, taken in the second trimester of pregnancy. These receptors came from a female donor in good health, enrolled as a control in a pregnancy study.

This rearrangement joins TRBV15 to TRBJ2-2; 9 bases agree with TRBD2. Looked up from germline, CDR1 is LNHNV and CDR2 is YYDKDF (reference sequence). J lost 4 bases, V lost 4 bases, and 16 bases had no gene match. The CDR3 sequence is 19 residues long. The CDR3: CATSTHGRGRASGTGELFF. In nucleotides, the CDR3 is TGTGCCACCAGCACCCATGGGCGCGGGAGGGCCTCGGGCACCGGGGAGCTGTTTTTT.

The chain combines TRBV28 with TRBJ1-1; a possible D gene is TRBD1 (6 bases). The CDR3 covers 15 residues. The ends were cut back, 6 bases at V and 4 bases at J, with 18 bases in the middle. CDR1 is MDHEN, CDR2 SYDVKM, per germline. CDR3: CASSTTWGQGTEAFF. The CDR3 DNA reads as TGTGCCAGCAGCACTACTTGGGGGCAGGGCACTGAAGCTTTCTTT.

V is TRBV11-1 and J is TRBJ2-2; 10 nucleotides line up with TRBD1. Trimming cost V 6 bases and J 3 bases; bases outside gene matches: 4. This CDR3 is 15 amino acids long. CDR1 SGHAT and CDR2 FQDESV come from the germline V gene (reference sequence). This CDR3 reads CASSSGTGDTGELFF. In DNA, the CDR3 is TGTGCCAGCAGTTCCGGGACAGGGGACACCGGGGAGCTGTTTTTT.

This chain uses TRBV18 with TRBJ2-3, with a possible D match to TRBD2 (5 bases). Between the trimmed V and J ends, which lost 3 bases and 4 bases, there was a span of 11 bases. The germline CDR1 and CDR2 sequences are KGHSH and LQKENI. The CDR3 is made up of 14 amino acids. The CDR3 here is CASSPSPGSDTQYF. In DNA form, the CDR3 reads TGTGCCAGCTCACCCTCTCCGGGGTCAGATACGCAGTATTTT.

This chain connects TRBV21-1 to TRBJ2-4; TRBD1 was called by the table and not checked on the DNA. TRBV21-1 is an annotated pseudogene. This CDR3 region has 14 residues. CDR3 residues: CASSKQGSWNIQYF. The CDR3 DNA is TGTGCCAGCAGCAAACAGGGGAGTTGGAACATTCAGTACTTC.

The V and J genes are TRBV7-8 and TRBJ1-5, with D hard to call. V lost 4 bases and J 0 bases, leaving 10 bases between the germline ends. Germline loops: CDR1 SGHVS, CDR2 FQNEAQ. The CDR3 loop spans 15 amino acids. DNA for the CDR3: TGTGCCAGCAGCTCTCTCGGGGATAGCAATCAGCCCCAGCATTTT. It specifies CASSSLGDSNQPQHF.

The CDR3 spells CASSRGLAYSADTQYF. CDR3 DNA sequence: TGTGCCAGCAGTCGCGGACTAGCCTATAGCGCGGATACGCAGTATTTT. V gene TRBV28 combines with J gene TRBJ2-3; the match to TRBD2 covers 8 bases. The CDR3 is 16 amino acids. Germline values: CDR1 MDHEN, CDR2 SYDVKM. J was trimmed by 6 bases and V by 5 bases; bases with no gene match: 13. Full variable domain (missing parts from reference TRBV28 and TRBJ2-3): DVKVTQSSRYLVKRTGEKVFLECVQDMDHENMFWYRQDPGLGLRLIYFSYDVKMKEKGDIPEGYSVSREKKERFSLILESASTNQTSMYLCASSRGLAYSADTQYFGPGTRLTVL.

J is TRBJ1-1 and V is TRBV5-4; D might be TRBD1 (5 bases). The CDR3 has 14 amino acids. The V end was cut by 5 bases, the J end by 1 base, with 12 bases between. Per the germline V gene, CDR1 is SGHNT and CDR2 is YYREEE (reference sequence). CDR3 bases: TGTGCCAGCAGGACCCTGACAGAGAACACTGAAGCTTTCTTT. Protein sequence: CASRTLTENTEAFF.

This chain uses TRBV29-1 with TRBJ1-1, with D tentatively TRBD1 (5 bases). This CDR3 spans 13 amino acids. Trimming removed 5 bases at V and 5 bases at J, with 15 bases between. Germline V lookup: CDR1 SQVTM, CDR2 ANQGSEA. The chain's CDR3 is CSVSRGGETEAFF. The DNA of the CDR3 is TGCAGCGTTAGTAGGGGCGGTGAGACTGAAGCTTTCTTT.

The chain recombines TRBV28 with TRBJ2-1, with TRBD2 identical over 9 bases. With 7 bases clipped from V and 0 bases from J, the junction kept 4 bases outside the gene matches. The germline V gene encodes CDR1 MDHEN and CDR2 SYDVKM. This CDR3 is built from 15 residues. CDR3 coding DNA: TGTGCCAGCATGAATAGCGGGAGCTCCTACAATGAGCAGTTCTTC. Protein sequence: CASMNSGSSYNEQFF. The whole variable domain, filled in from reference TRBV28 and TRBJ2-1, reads DVKVTQSSRYLVKRTGEKVFLECVQDMDHENMFWYRQDPGLGLRLIYFSYDVKMKEKGDIPEGYSVSREKKERFSLILESASTNQTSMYLCASMNSGSSYNEQFFGPGTRLTVL.

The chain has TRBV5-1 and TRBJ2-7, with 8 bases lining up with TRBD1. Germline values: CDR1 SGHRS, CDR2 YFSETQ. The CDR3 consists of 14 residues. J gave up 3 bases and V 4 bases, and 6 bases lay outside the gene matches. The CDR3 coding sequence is TGCGCCAGCAGCCAGACAGGGGCCGACTACGAGCAGTACTTC. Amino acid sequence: CASSQTGADYEQYF.

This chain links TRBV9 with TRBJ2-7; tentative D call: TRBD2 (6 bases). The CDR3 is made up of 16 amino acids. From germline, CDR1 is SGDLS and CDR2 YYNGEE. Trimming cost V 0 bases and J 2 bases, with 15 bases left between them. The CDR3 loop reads CASSVGGTSGTYEQYF. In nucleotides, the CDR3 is TGTGCCAGCAGCGTAGGCGGGACGTCGGGGACCTACGAGCAGTACTTC.

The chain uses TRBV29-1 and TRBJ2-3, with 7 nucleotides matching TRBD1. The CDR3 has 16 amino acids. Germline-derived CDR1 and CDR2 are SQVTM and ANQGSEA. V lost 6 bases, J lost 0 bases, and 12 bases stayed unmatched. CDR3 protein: CSVGDSAYSSTDTQYF. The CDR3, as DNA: TGCAGCGTGGGGGACAGCGCCTACTCTAGCACAGATACGCAGTATTTT.

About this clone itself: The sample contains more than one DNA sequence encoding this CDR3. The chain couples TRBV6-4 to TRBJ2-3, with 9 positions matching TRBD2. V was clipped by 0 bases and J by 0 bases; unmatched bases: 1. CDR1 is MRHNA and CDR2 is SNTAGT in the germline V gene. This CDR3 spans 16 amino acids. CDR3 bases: TGTGCCAGCAGTGACTCCGCGGGAGGGAGCACAGATACGCAGTATTTT. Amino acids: CASSDSAGGSTDTQYF.

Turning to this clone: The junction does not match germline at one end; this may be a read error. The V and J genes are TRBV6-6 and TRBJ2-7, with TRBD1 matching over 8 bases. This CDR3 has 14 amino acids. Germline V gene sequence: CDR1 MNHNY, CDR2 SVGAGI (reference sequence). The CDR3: CASTYRQGTYEQYF. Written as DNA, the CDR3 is TGTGCCAGCACTTACCGACAGGGGACCTACGAGCAGTACTTC.

The CDR3 loop reads CASNRVGLAGETQYF. CDR3 nucleotide sequence: TGTGCCAGCAACAGGGTAGGACTAGCGGGAGAGACCCAGTACTTC. The V gene is TRBV5-6, the J gene TRBJ2-5, with 11 nucleotides matching TRBD2. V lost 6 bases and J lost 4; bases outside the gene matches: 8. This CDR3 comprises 15 residues. Germline V gene lookup returns CDR1 SGHDT and CDR2 YYEEEE.

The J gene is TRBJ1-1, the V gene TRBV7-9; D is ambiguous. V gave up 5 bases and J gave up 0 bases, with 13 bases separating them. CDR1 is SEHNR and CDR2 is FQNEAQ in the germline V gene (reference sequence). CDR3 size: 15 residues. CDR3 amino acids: CASSKGEVLNTEAFF. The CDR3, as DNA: TGTGCCAGCAGCAAAGGCGAGGTACTGAACACTGAAGCTTTCTTT.

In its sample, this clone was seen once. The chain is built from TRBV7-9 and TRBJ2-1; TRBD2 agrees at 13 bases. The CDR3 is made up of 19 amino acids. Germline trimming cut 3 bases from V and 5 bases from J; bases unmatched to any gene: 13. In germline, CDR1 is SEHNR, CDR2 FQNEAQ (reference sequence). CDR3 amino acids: CASSLWTSGRWDDNNEQFF. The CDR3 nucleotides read TGTGCCAGCAGCTTGTGGACTAGCGGGAGATGGGATGATAACAATGAGCAGTTCTTC.

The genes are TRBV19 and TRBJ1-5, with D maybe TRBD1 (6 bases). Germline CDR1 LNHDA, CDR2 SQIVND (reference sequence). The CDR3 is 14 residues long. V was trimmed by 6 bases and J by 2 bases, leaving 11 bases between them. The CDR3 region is CASSLRQGNQPQHF. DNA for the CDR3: TGTGCCAGTAGCCTAAGACAGGGCAATCAGCCCCAGCATTTT.

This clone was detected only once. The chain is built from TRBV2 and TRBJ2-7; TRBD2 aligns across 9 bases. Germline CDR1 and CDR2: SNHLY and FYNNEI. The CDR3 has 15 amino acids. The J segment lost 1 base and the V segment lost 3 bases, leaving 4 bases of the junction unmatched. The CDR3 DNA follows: TGTGCCAGCAGTGAGCTGACTAGCGGTTCCTACGAGCAGTACTTC. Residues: CASSELTSGSYEQYF.

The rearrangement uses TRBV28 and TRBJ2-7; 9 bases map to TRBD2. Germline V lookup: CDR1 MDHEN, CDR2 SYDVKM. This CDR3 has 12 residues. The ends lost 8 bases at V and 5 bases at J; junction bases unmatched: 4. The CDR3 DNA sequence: TGTGCCAGCCTGGGACTAGCAGACGAGCAGTACTTC. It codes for CASLGLADEQYF. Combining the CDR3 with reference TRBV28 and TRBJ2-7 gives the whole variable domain DVKVTQSSRYLVKRTGEKVFLECVQDMDHENMFWYRQDPGLGLRLIYFSYDVKMKEKGDIPEGYSVSREKKERFSLILESASTNQTSMYLCASLGLADEQYFGPGTRLTVT.

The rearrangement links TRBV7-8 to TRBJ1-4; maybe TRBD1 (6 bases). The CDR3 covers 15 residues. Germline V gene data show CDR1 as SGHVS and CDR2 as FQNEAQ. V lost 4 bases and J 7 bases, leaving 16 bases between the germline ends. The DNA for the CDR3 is TGTGCCAGCAGCTCATACGGGGGGCTGGTTGAAAAACTGTTTTTT. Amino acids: CASSSYGGLVEKLFF.